The rows below give T cell receptor beta chains drawn from one sample of a study of CD8+CD57+ T cells in acquired aplastic anemia. MiXCR, applied by TCRdb to the reads, yields one record per CDR3 protein. There are about 100,000 distinct CDR3 sequences in the sample; less than 65% occur only once, and 25% to 35% lies in the top ten. The sequenced sample consisted of sorted CD4+, CD8+, or CD8+CD57+ T cells (not recorded which) from PBMCs. These receptors came from a human donor in good health, serving as a control. The CDR3 runs from the conserved cysteine through the conserved F or W. The D gene is left open where the match is weak. Clone size is shown for a subset of rows, as once, few, many or a class of expanded clone.

clone_size	v_call	j_call	d_call	cdr3_aa	cdr3_nt
.	TRBV25-1	TRBJ2-7	TRBD1	CASSRQGAGYEQYF	TGTGCCAGCAGTCGCCAGGGGGCAGGATACGAGCAGTACTTC
once	TRBV19	TRBJ1-5	.	CASSMGGLGPQHF	TGTGCCAGTAGTATGGGCGGTCTCGGGCCCCAGCATTTT
.	TRBV19	TRBJ1-2	.	CASSIDPAEIYGYTF	TGTGCCAGTAGTATAGACCCGGCGGAGATCTATGGCTACACCTTC
many	TRBV9	TRBJ1-2	.	CASSLRGAANYGYTF	TGTGCCAGCAGCCTACGGGGGGCTGCTAACTATGGCTACACCTTC
.	TRBV2	TRBJ2-5	TRBD2	CASSNGLAGGQEETQYF	TGTGCCAGCAGTAATGGACTAGCGGGGGGGCAGGAAGAGACCCAGTACTTC
.	TRBV18	TRBJ1-1	TRBD1	CASSPGTGGWNTEAFF	TGTGCCAGCTCACCTGGGACAGGGGGCTGGAACACTGAAGCTTTCTTT
.	TRBV5-8	TRBJ2-7	TRBD1	CASSFQGVLWYEQYF	TGTGCCAGCAGCTTTCAGGGGGTACTGTGGTACGAGCAGTACTTC
many	TRBV19	TRBJ1-3	.	CASSISGEGAGNTIYF	TGTGCCAGTAGTATTTCGGGGGAAGGTGCTGGAAACACCATATATTTT
.	TRBV12-3/TRBV12-4	TRBJ1-1	.	CASSLTRNTEAFF	TGTGCCAGCAGTTTGACCAGAAACACTGAAGCTTTCTTT
few	TRBV10-3	TRBJ2-3	.	CAIRPMGGLGDTQYF	TGTGCCATCAGACCTATGGGGGGATTGGGAGATACGCAGTATTTT
many	TRBV5-6	TRBJ2-5	.	CASSLMGGLETQYF	TGTGCCAGCAGCTTGATGGGCGGTCTGGAGACCCAGTACTTC
.	TRBV29-1	TRBJ1-2	TRBD1	CSVEDTQGVRNYGYTF	TGCAGCGTTGAAGATACACAGGGGGTGAGGAACTATGGCTACACCTTC
.	TRBV2	TRBJ1-5	.	CAISGGGNQPQHF	TGTGCCATATCTGGGGGCGGGAATCAGCCCCAGCATTTT
few	TRBV19	TRBJ1-1	.	CASSPPDGGEAFF	TGTGCCAGTAGTCCCCCGGACGGCGGTGAAGCTTTCTTT